This TCR beta chain was found in a study of identical twins. Study findings and constraints: Fewer insertions characterized abundant cord blood beta clonotypes, whereas memory repertoires showed none.

A template switching step contributed a universal primer site, while unique molecular identifiers were present in the cDNA. TCRdb reprocessed the 5' RACE reads with MiXCR, giving one entry per CDR3 protein. In the table there are hundreds of thousands of distinct CDR3 sequences, approximately 20% of which are singletons. For this clonotype: Its antigen is not identified.

This CDR3 has 14 residues. Trimming left V 1 base short and J 0 bases short, with 9 bases between. From germline, CDR1 is SQVTM and CDR2 ANQGSEA. This same sample was also part of a study on yellow fever vaccine responses in identical twins.

This TCR came from a woman between 18 and 30 years old in good health. The sequenced material came from CD4+ T cells sorted from blood. The chain carries TRBV29-1 and TRBJ2-5; D not resolved. Here the CDR3 DNA reads TGCAGCGTTGAAGGGGGTCCGAACCAAGAGACCCAGTACTTC. Residues: CSVEGGPNQETQYF. Variable domain in full (rest from reference TRBV29-1 and TRBJ2-5): SAVISQKPSRDICQRGTSLTIQCQVDSQVTMMFWYRQQPGQSLTLIATANQGSEATYESGFVIDKFPISRPNLTFSTLTVSNMSPEDSSIYLCSVEGGPNQETQYFGPGTRLLVL.